This T cell receptor beta chain was captured in a study of blood T cell repertoires in COVID-19. Turning to the study itself: Acute-phase and convalescent COVID-19 samples originated in the United States, Italy and Spain.

Trimming took off 5 bases at V and 8 bases at J, with 16 bases between the two ends. This CDR3 has 14 residues. The germline V gene encodes CDR1 SGHAT and CDR2 FQNNGV. The table came from immunoSEQ multiplex PCR; TCRdb's copy has only in-frame clones and leaves some out. The sample records around 76,000 clones, about 80% being singletons. The sequencing input was peripheral blood. This clonotype was obtained from a woman in her sixties or seventies with acute or convalescent COVID-19. V gene TRBV11-2 combines with J gene TRBJ1-3; weak D call: TRBD1 (6 bases). CDR3 loop: CASSPLGRGYTIYF. The CDR3 nucleotides are TGTGCCAGCAGCCCATTGGGCAGGGGTTACACCATATATTTT.